The 24 T cell receptor beta chains below were found in one sample sequenced in a study of cytomegalovirus exposure and HLA in healthy donors. PCR employed 60 Vbeta and 13 Jbeta primers. Profiled with immunoSEQ multiplex PCR; TCRdb holds only in-frame clones, not every one. Among more than 150,000 clones listed, approximately 88% were seen once. The sequencing input was PBMCs. The receptors originated from a woman between 50 and 59 years old in good health and CMV-seropositive.

The rearrangement uses TRBV7-3 and TRBJ2-7, with 10 bases aligning to TRBD2. V shed 9 bases, J shed 6 bases, and the junction held 8 bases outside the gene matches. The CDR3 has 13 residues. Per germline, CDR1 SGHTA and CDR2 FQGTGA. For the CDR3, the DNA is TGTGCCAGTGGAGGGACTAGCGTATCCGAGCAGTACTTC. Amino acids: CASGGTSVSEQYF. Full variable domain (remainder filled in from reference TRBV7-3 and TRBJ2-7): GAGVSQTPSNKVTEKGKYVELRCDPISGHTALYWYRQSLGQGPEFLIYFQGTGAADDSGLPNDRFFAVRPEGSVSTLKIQRTERGDSAVYLCASGGTSVSEQYFGPGTRLTVT.

This chain uses TRBV5-4 with TRBJ2-2; 8 bases are a match to TRBD1. The CDR3 is 14 residues long. V gave up 5 bases and J gave up 0 bases; unmatched junction bases: 0. CDR1 SGHNT and CDR2 YYREEE come from the germline V gene (reference sequence). The CDR3: CASRGQANTGELFF. The CDR3 DNA reads TGTGCCAGCAGGGGACAGGCGAACACCGGGGAGCTGTTTTTT.

V usage is TRBV4-3 and J usage is TRBJ2-3; TRBD2 might be the D (7 bases). Germline V CDR1 and CDR2: LGHNA, YSLEER. The length of the CDR3 is 16 residues. Trimming removed 0 bases from V and 4 bases from J, with 14 bases in between. The CDR3 spells CASSQDTGRGPDTQYF. The CDR3 bases are TGCGCCAGCAGCCAAGATACAGGGCGGGGGCCAGATACGCAGTATTTT.

The sample holds one count of this clone. The chain has TRBV5-1 and TRBJ2-7; D not resolved. The CDR3 contains 14 residues. The V and J ends lost 0 bases and 3 bases respectively, with 10 bases between them. Germline assignment: CDR1 SGHRS and CDR2 YFSETQ. This CDR3 is CASSLGRQVYEQYF. The CDR3 coding sequence is TGCGCCAGCAGCTTGGGACGGCAGGTCTACGAGCAGTACTTC. The entire variable domain, with the rest obtained from reference TRBV5-1 and TRBJ2-7, is as follows: KAGVTQTPRYLIKTRGQQVTLSCSPISGHRSVSWYQQTPGQGLQFLFEYFSETQRNKGNFPGRFSGRQFSNSRSEMNVSTLELGDSALYLCASSLGRQVYEQYFGPGTRLTVT.

This sequence joins TRBV5-4 and TRBJ2-4; tentatively, D is TRBD1 (5 bases). Trimming took off 4 bases at V and 1 base at J, with 9 bases between the two ends. CDR3 length: 14 amino acids. The germline CDR1 and CDR2 sequences are SGHNT and YYREEE (reference sequence). The DNA of the CDR3 is TGTGCCAGCAGCCCAACAGGTGCCAAAAACATTCAGTACTTC. Protein: CASSPTGAKNIQYF.

The chain combines TRBV7-3 with TRBJ2-2; D not resolved. This CDR3 spans 13 amino acids. The ends were cut back, 9 bases at V and 2 bases at J, with 10 bases in the middle. Per the germline V gene, CDR1 is SGHTA and CDR2 is FQGTGA. CDR3 DNA sequence: TGTGCCAGGTCCGACACTAACACCGGGGAGCTGTTTTTT. Protein sequence: CARSDTNTGELFF.

The CDR3 loop is CASSRGTDTEAFF. The CDR3 DNA reads as TGTGCCAGCAGCCGGGGGACAGACACTGAAGCTTTCTTT. The chain links TRBV6-1 to TRBJ1-1, with 7 bases fitting TRBD1. The trim removed 6 bases at V and 3 bases at J, leaving 4 bases unmatched. CDR1 and CDR2 from the germline V gene are MNHNS and SASEGT. This CDR3 is built from 13 residues.

This sequence joins TRBV5-1 and TRBJ2-5, with D tentatively TRBD2 (6 bases). This CDR3 has 14 residues. Trimming shortened V by 0 bases and J by 5 bases, and 11 bases separated the two germline ends. Germline CDR1 and CDR2: SGHRS and YFSETQ. The DNA for the CDR3 is TGCGCCAGCAGCTTGGACGGGGCGGGGGAGACCCAGTACTTC. Translated, it gives CASSLDGAGETQYF.

This chain links TRBV29-1 with TRBJ2-5, with D perhaps TRBD1 (6 bases). Trimming pared 3 bases from V and 5 bases from J, leaving 10 bases between. The length of the CDR3 is 12 residues. Germline lookup yields CDR1 SQVTM and CDR2 ANQGSEA. This CDR3 is CSVDGQPETQYF. The CDR3 nucleotides are TGCAGCGTTGACGGACAGCCGGAGACCCAGTACTTC. The full variable domain, rest sourced from reference TRBV29-1 and TRBJ2-5, is SAVISQKPSRDICQRGTSLTIQCQVDSQVTMMFWYRQQPGQSLTLIATANQGSEATYESGFVIDKFPISRPNLTFSTLTVSNMSPEDSSIYLCSVDGQPETQYFGPGTRLLVL.

The rearrangement uses TRBV7-6 and TRBJ1-6; D gene uncertain. CDR1 SGHVS and CDR2 FNYEAQ come from the germline V gene. This CDR3 comprises 12 residues. V was clipped by 5 bases and J by 8 bases, with 7 bases between them. CDR3 sequence (DNA): TGTGCCAGCAGCGGGAGGGATTCACCCCTCCACTTT. Protein sequence: CASSGRDSPLHF. The full variable domain, its missing parts supplied by reference TRBV7-6 and TRBJ1-6, is GAGVSQSPRYKVTKRGQDVALRCDPISGHVSLYWYRQALGQGPEFLTYFNYEAQQDKSGLPNDRFSAERPEGSISTLTIQRTEQRDSAMYRCASSGRDSPLHFGNGTRLTVT.

V and J are TRBV6-4 and TRBJ1-5; TRBD1 matches 7 bases. Germline CDR1 reads MRHNA; CDR2 reads SNTAGT. This CDR3 contains 17 residues. J gave up 5 bases and V 4 bases, and 14 bases lay outside the gene matches. CDR3 loop: CASSVDEGQTFDQPQHF. The CDR3 region has the DNA TGTGCCAGCAGTGTCGACGAGGGACAGACCTTCGATCAGCCCCAGCATTTT.

This clone has a single count. The V and J genes are TRBV9 and TRBJ1-6, with 7 positions matching TRBD1. J was trimmed by 7 bases and V by 4 bases; bases with no gene match: 2. Germline values: CDR1 SGDLS, CDR2 YYNGEE. The length of the CDR3 is 13 residues. CDR3: CASSQTGNSPLHF. DNA for the CDR3: TGTGCCAGCAGCCAGACAGGGAATTCACCCCTCCACTTT.

DNA of the CDR3: TGTGCCAGCAGCAGACAGGGGGCTTACTCTGGGGCCAACGTCCTGACTTTC. This encodes CASSRQGAYSGANVLTF. The chain links TRBV9 to TRBJ2-6, with TRBD1 matching over 10 bases. The CDR3 runs to 17 residues. CDR1 is SGDLS, CDR2 YYNGEE, per germline. Germline trimming cut 4 bases from V and 0 bases from J; bases unmatched to any gene: 4.

The rearrangement uses TRBV7-9 and TRBJ2-5; D remains unclear. Germline CDR1 reads SEHNR; CDR2 reads FQNEAQ (reference sequence). The CDR3 runs to 15 residues. V lost 1 base to trimming and J lost 3 bases, with 12 bases between them. CDR3 sequence (DNA): TGTGCCAGCAGCTTAGGTGTCGCGATGGAAGAGACCCAGTACTTC. Protein product: CASSLGVAMEETQYF.

The chain employs TRBV18 and TRBJ1-6, with a tentative D call TRBD1 (5 bases). The CDR3 length is 16 residues. The ends were cut back, 2 bases at V and 4 bases at J, with 12 bases in the middle. CDR1 is KGHSH, CDR2 LQKENI, per germline. Here the CDR3 reads CASSPSAGLYNSPLHF. The CDR3, as DNA: TGTGCCAGCTCACCATCGGCGGGACTGTATAATTCACCCCTCCACTTT. Looking up the rest from reference TRBV18 and TRBJ1-6 gives the full variable domain: NAGVMQNPRHLVRRRGQEARLRCSPMKGHSHVYWYRQLPEEGLKFMVYLQKENIIDESGMPKERFSAEFPKEGPSILRIQQVVRGDSAAYFCASSPSAGLYNSPLHFGNGTRLTVT.

This clone was picked up a small number of times. The gene calls are TRBV4-3 and TRBJ2-3; 9 positions match TRBD2. Trimming at V came to 3 bases and at J to 2 bases, leaving 3 bases not matched to a gene. Germline lookup yields CDR1 LGHNA and CDR2 YSLEER. The CDR3 spans 15 residues. As DNA, the CDR3 is TGCGCCAGCAGCCACGGGACTAGCTCCACAGATACGCAGTATTTT. It is translated as CASSHGTSSTDTQYF.

By sample share, this clone is large. The same CDR3 also results from other DNA sequences found in this sample. The rearrangement joins TRBV5-4 to TRBJ1-1; tentative D call: TRBD1 (6 bases). The ends were cut back, 6 bases at V and 7 bases at J, with 16 bases in the middle. The CDR3 has 13 amino acids. Germline V gene lookup returns CDR1 SGHNT and CDR2 YYREEE (reference sequence). The CDR3 coding sequence is TGTGCCAGCACCGATGGGACACAATTTGAAGCTTTCTTT. It yields the protein CASTDGTQFEAFF.

DNA for the CDR3: TGCGCCAGCAGCTTTAGAAATGAGCAGTTCTTC. Protein product: CASSFRNEQFF. The chain couples TRBV5-1 to TRBJ2-1; D uncertain. Germline CDR1 is SGHRS and CDR2 is YFSETQ. The V and J ends lost 2 bases and 7 bases respectively, with 4 bases between them. The CDR3 consists of 11 residues. The whole variable domain, remainder taken from reference TRBV5-1 and TRBJ2-1, is KAGVTQTPRYLIKTRGQQVTLSCSPISGHRSVSWYQQTPGQGLQFLFEYFSETQRNKGNFPGRFSGRQFSNSRSEMNVSTLELGDSALYLCASSFRNEQFFGPGTRLTVL.

Of note for this clone: One end of the junction fails to match germline, which may point to a read error. The rearrangement uses TRBV7-9 and TRBJ2-7; no firm D call. In germline, CDR1 is SEHNR, CDR2 FQNEAQ (reference sequence). The CDR3 loop spans 11 amino acids. The CDR3 here is CSSSRSSEQYF. DNA of the CDR3: TGTTCCAGCAGCCGTTCGTCGGAGCAGTACTTC.

The chain joins TRBV7-8 to TRBJ2-2; 7 bases fit TRBD2. Germline values: CDR1 SGHVS, CDR2 FQNEAQ. The CDR3 sequence is 12 residues long. The J segment lost 6 bases and the V segment lost 5 bases, leaving 0 bases of the junction unmatched. The CDR3 region has the DNA TGTGCCAGCAGCCGGGAGGCCGGGGAGCTGTTTTTT. This translates into CASSREAGELFF.

This CDR3 reads CASSQDPAGPGEQYF. The CDR3 DNA sequence: TGCGCCAGCAGCCAGGACCCGGCGGGGCCGGGCGAGCAGTACTTC. This chain joins TRBV5-1 and TRBJ2-7; possible D gene TRBD2, 6 bases. The CDR3 consists of 15 residues. V lost 4 bases and J lost 6, with 20 bases in between. Germline values: CDR1 SGHRS, CDR2 YFSETQ.

The chain employs TRBV28 and TRBJ2-7; D not resolved. The V and J ends lost 1 base and 6 bases respectively, with 7 bases between them. Germline CDR1 reads MDHEN; CDR2 reads SYDVKM. The CDR3 runs 12 residues. CDR3 region: CASSLFLREQYF. The CDR3 DNA sequence: TGTGCCAGCAGTTTATTTTTGCGCGAGCAGTACTTC.

V and J are TRBV1 and TRBJ1-4. TRBV1 is reported as a pseudogene. This CDR3 spans 14 amino acids. The CDR3 spells CTSSQPGSNEKLFF. CDR3 DNA sequence: TGCACCAGCAGCCAACCGGGTTCTAATGAAAAACTGTTTTTT.

The CDR3 DNA reads as TGCAGTGCGCGGGACGGCTACGAGCAGTACTTC. Its protein product is CSARDGYEQYF. The chain carries TRBV20-1 and TRBJ2-7, with a tentative D call TRBD2 (6 bases). V gave up 6 bases and J gave up 3 bases, with 9 bases separating them. The CDR3 totals 11 residues. Germline CDR1 and CDR2: DFQATT and SNEGSKA (reference sequence).